A single sample gave rise to the 20 T cell receptor beta chains below, sequenced in a study of T cell changes during pregnancy in multiple sclerosis (dated by TCRdb to the late 2010s). The library was made by the immunoSEQ multiplex PCR assay. Sourced from immuneACCESS, this table was stored by TCRdb with only in-frame sequences that have V and J called. A share of the clones is absent; for the studies checked, an unresolved V gene accounts for under half, and the remainder has no known explanation. The sample records tens of thousands of clones, approximately 92% of which are singletons. 3% to 4.5% of the sample goes to the ten largest clones. The source material was CD8+ T cells from peripheral blood mononuclear cells, sampled after pregnancy. The receptor set was obtained from a female donor with multiple sclerosis, enrolled in a pregnancy study.

The V and J genes are TRBV9 and TRBJ2-5; TRBD1 might be the D (6 bases). Germline-derived CDR1 and CDR2 are SGDLS and YYNGEE. Trimming pared 3 bases from V and 2 bases from J, leaving 11 bases between. The CDR3 covers 14 residues. CDR3 DNA: TGTGCCAGCAGCGCGTCAGGGACACAAGAGACCCAGTACTTC. This translates into CASSASGTQETQYF.

The chain employs TRBV29-1 and TRBJ2-7; TRBD2 is a possible D gene (7 bases). Trimming removed 1 base from V and 6 bases from J, with 16 bases in between. The CDR3 extends over 14 amino acids. The germline gives CDR1 SQVTM, CDR2 ANQGSEA. The CDR3 protein is CSVEAGGQGIEQYF. CDR3 DNA sequence: TGCAGCGTTGAAGCCGGGGGGCAGGGGATCGAGCAGTACTTC.

This chain uses TRBV19 with TRBJ2-1, with 12 bases that match TRBD2. This CDR3 contains 17 residues. Germline CDR1 LNHDA, CDR2 SQIVND (reference sequence). V was pared by 5 bases and J by 8 bases, with 13 bases of the junction left unmatched. The CDR3 sequence: CASSLRLAGARGDEQFF. The CDR3 nucleotides read TGTGCCAGTAGTTTAAGACTAGCGGGAGCCCGAGGCGATGAGCAGTTCTTC. The entire variable domain, with the rest obtained from reference TRBV19 and TRBJ2-1, is as follows: DGGITQSPKYLFRKEGQNVTLSCEQNLNHDAMYWYRQDPGQGLRLIYYSQIVNDFQKGDIAEGYSVSREKKESFPLTVTSAQKNPTAFYLCASSLRLAGARGDEQFFGPGTRLTVL.

V and J are TRBV19 and TRBJ2-1, with D possibly TRBD2 on 6 matching bases. The germline CDR1 and CDR2 sequences are LNHDA and SQIVND (reference sequence). Between the trimmed V and J ends, which lost 5 bases and 3 bases, there was a span of 8 bases. This CDR3 comprises 13 residues. CDR3 DNA: TGTGCCAGTAGTGAGACTAGCTACAATGAGCAGTTCTTC. As protein: CASSETSYNEQFF.

The chain joins TRBV27 to TRBJ2-5; no reliable D call. The CDR3 extends over 17 amino acids. V was shortened by 3 bases and J by 1 base, with 18 bases between the two germline ends. Germline-derived CDR1 and CDR2 are MNHEY and SMNVEV (reference sequence). The CDR3 bases are TGTGCCAGCAGTTTGGGCCTCAGGCGAATGGGCCAAGAGACCCAGTACTTC. This translates into CASSLGLRRMGQETQYF.

The V gene is TRBV25-1, the J gene TRBJ2-1; 11 nucleotides line up with TRBD2. CDR1 is MGHDK, CDR2 SYGVNS, per germline. V was pared by 8 bases and J by 4 bases, with 4 bases of the junction left unmatched. The CDR3 runs to 14 residues. The CDR3 DNA reads as TGTGCCAGCTGTAGCGGGAGGGGGTACAATGAGCAGTTCTTC. Translating gives CASCSGRGYNEQFF.

The rearrangement uses TRBV5-1 and TRBJ2-1, with 8 bases that match TRBD2. In germline, CDR1 is SGHRS, CDR2 YFSETQ. There are 15 residues in the CDR3. J lost 8 bases, V lost 1 base, and 8 bases had no gene match. The CDR3 nucleotides are TGCGCCAGCAGCTTGATCGGCGGGAGGAGGGATGAGCAGTTCTTC. Protein sequence: CASSLIGGRRDEQFF.

The gene calls are TRBV9 and TRBJ2-3, with TRBD1 matching over 8 bases. This CDR3 contains 15 residues. The germline V gene encodes CDR1 SGDLS and CDR2 YYNGEE. The ends lost 3 bases at V and 3 bases at J; junction bases unmatched: 6. CDR3 amino acids: CASSAGTGWTDTQYF. The CDR3 DNA sequence: TGTGCCAGCAGCGCTGGGACAGGTTGGACAGATACGCAGTATTTT.

As to this clone: Relative to the germline gene, one junction end is altered; a read error may explain this. The chain couples TRBV7-9 to TRBJ2-5; 9 bases agree with TRBD1. Germline CDR1 SEHNR, CDR2 FQNEAQ (reference sequence). The CDR3 is 16 residues long. The CDR3 spells CASTLTGTGRRETQYF. Here the CDR3 DNA reads TGTGCCAGCACCTTAACCGGGACAGGGAGAAGAGAGACCCAGTACTTC. Together with reference TRBV7-9 and TRBJ2-5, the CDR3 gives the full variable domain: DTGVSQNPRHKITKRGQNVTFRCDPISEHNRLYWYRQTLGQGPEFLTYFQNEAQLEKSRLLSDRFSAERPKGSFSTLEIQRTEQGDSAMYLCASTLTGTGRRETQYFGPGTRLLVL.

This clone occurred a few times. The chain is built from TRBV2 and TRBJ1-6, with D hard to call. This CDR3 has 17 amino acids. Deletions cut 6 bases from V and 2 bases from J, with 17 bases between. Germline loops: CDR1 SNHLY, CDR2 FYNNEI. CDR3 DNA sequence: TGTGCCAGCAGGAACGCGTGGTCCTTGACCTATAATTCACCCCTCCACTTT. Encoded protein: CASRNAWSLTYNSPLHF.

The CDR3 sequence is CASSKSFQGWGYTF. Here the CDR3 DNA reads TGTGCCAGCAGCAAATCTTTCCAGGGTTGGGGCTACACCTTC. The chain recombines TRBV21-1 with TRBJ1-2; TRBD1, as called in the table, went unchecked against the DNA. TRBV21-1 is a pseudogene locus. There are 14 residues in the CDR3.

The V gene is TRBV6-5, the J gene TRBJ2-1; D not resolved. In germline, CDR1 is MNHEY, CDR2 SVGAGI. This CDR3 has 16 amino acids. Trimming pared 2 bases from V and 2 bases from J, leaving 13 bases between. DNA of the CDR3: TGTGCCAGCAGTTACATCGCTGCTATGCCCTACAATGAGCAGTTCTTC. Amino acids: CASSYIAAMPYNEQFF.

This chain links TRBV29-1 with TRBJ1-4; no reliable D call. Trimming left V 0 bases short and J 7 bases short, with 12 bases between. Germline lookup yields CDR1 SQVTM and CDR2 ANQGSEA. This CDR3 comprises 14 residues. The CDR3 is CSVEDEQTVEKLFF. CDR3 sequence (DNA): TGCAGCGTTGAAGATGAACAGACCGTTGAAAAACTGTTTTTT. Combining the CDR3 with reference TRBV29-1 and TRBJ1-4 gives the whole variable domain SAVISQKPSRDICQRGTSLTIQCQVDSQVTMMFWYRQQPGQSLTLIATANQGSEATYESGFVIDKFPISRPNLTFSTLTVSNMSPEDSSIYLCSVEDEQTVEKLFFGSGTQLSVL.

This chain connects TRBV4-1 to TRBJ2-7; 9 bases fit TRBD1. The trim removed 3 bases at V and 3 bases at J, leaving 6 bases unmatched. In germline, CDR1 is MGHRA, CDR2 YSYEKL. CDR3 size: 15 residues. Written as DNA, the CDR3 is TGCGCCAGCAGCCATAGGACAGGGGATCGCTACGAGCAGTACTTC. This sequence encodes CASSHRTGDRYEQYF.

J is TRBJ1-1 and V is TRBV7-9; TRBD1 might be the D (6 bases). This CDR3 spans 14 amino acids. CDR1 and CDR2 from the germline V gene are SEHNR and FQNEAQ (reference sequence). The V end was cut by 4 bases, the J end by 1 base, with 10 bases between. The CDR3 here is CASSSRGGNTEAFF. The CDR3 DNA sequence: TGTGCCAGCAGCTCCCGAGGGGGGAACACTGAAGCTTTCTTT.

This clone was recorded once. The V and J genes are TRBV4-1 and TRBJ2-7; possible D gene TRBD1, 6 bases. The CDR3 length is 15 residues. Germline loops: CDR1 MGHRA, CDR2 YSYEKL. Trimming took off 1 base at V and 2 bases at J, with 12 bases between the two ends. CDR3: CASSQAPGQPYEQYF. In DNA form, the CDR3 reads TGCGCCAGCAGCCAAGCACCCGGACAGCCCTACGAGCAGTACTTC.

The chain couples TRBV27 to TRBJ2-7; 8 nucleotides align to TRBD1. The CDR3 consists of 14 residues. With 6 bases clipped from V and 2 bases from J, the junction kept 6 bases outside the gene matches. CDR1 and CDR2 from the germline V gene are MNHEY and SMNVEV (reference sequence). The CDR3 bases are TGTGCCAGCAGAAGGACAGGGAGGACCTACGAGCAGTACTTC. Its protein product is CASRRTGRTYEQYF.

The chain uses TRBV11-3 and TRBJ2-1, with 7 bases fitting TRBD1. The V and J ends lost 2 bases and 7 bases, in that order; junction bases with no gene match: 11. The germline V gene has CDR1 SGHNT and CDR2 YENEEA. This CDR3 comprises 16 residues. CDR3 amino acids: CASSLRDSPNPNEQFF. The CDR3 DNA reads TGTGCCAGCAGCTTACGGGACAGCCCCAACCCTAATGAGCAGTTCTTC.

This clone was observed once. V gene TRBV30 combines with J gene TRBJ2-7, with D possibly TRBD1 on 6 matching bases. In germline, CDR1 is GTSNPN, CDR2 SVGIG (reference sequence). V dropped 1 base and J dropped 6 bases, with 19 bases sitting between them. This CDR3 is 15 amino acids long. DNA of the CDR3: TGTGCCTGGAGTGAAACAGGGTTCATGTCGATCGAGCAGTACTTC. Its translation is CAWSETGFMSIEQYF.

The chain is built from TRBV2 and TRBJ1-1; 7 bases map to TRBD1. The CDR3 is 16 residues long. The germline gives CDR1 SNHLY, CDR2 FYNNEI. Trimming at V came to 4 bases and at J to 0 bases, leaving 8 bases not matched to a gene. The CDR3 DNA follows: TGTGCCAGCAGTGGAGACAGGGAGCCCCTGAACACTGAAGCTTTCTTT. This sequence encodes CASSGDREPLNTEAFF.